This T cell receptor beta chain comes out of a study of T-cell reconstitution after alpha-beta-depleted transplantation in children. General observations from the study: Day-60 TCRbeta diversity that was high in some patients was derived from surviving recipient T cells and thymic progenitors.

The sample holds a few counts of this clonotype. The target antigen is unknown. Unique molecular identifiers were incorporated during preparation of the TCRbeta library. TCRdb redid the calling of the PCR reads with MiXCR, one entry per CDR3 protein. The repertoire has about 830,000 distinct CDR3 sequences, roughly 15% of them found once; the top ten carry around 5.3%. This CDR3 contains 14 residues. V was trimmed by 6 bases and J by 2 bases, leaving 13 bases between them. The germline V gene has CDR1 SEHNR and CDR2 FQNEAQ (reference sequence). This sequence was found in a male patient younger than 18 who had a stem cell transplant for acute lymphoblastic leukemia, so the T cells may come from the graft donor. The chain employs TRBV7-9 and TRBJ1-1; possible D gene TRBD1, 6 bases. This specimen consisted of PBMCs, mostly from graft donor cells, obtained 360 days after TCRalphabeta/CD19-depleted stem cell transplant. The CDR3 spells CASSETGLNTEAFF. In nucleotides, the CDR3 is TGTGCCAGCAGTGAGACAGGACTCAACACTGAAGCTTTCTTT.